This TCR beta chain came from a study of early T cells in non-severe SARS-CoV-2 infection. Study as a whole: Alpha and beta chains were unpaired, from unsorted whole-blood bulk RNA. Study outcomes and limitations: Lookups in VDJdb leaned toward anti-spike CD8 responses and missed private and CD4 specificities.

The sample holds many counts of this clonotype. Its target is unknown. Unique molecular identifiers tagged individual cDNA molecules. From the 5' RACE reads, TCRdb called clonotypes with MiXCR, one entry per CDR3 protein. The sample consists of roughly 65,000 distinct CDR3 sequences, 9.5% to 15% of them appearing once. V dropped 0 bases and J dropped 5; count of bases not matched to a gene: 5. The CDR3 runs 15 residues. Sequenced input: whole blood. This receptor was obtained from an adult who was a healthcare worker with PCR-confirmed SARS-CoV-2 infection or an uninfected control (not recorded which). This chain connects TRBV12-3 or TRBV12-4 to TRBJ1-1; TRBD1 matches at 8 bases. CDR3 in amino acids: CASSLATGAGTEAFF. The CDR3 DNA follows: TGTGCCAGCAGTTTAGCGACAGGGGCAGGAACTGAAGCTTTCTTT.